The clone carrying this TCR beta chain is medium-sized in the sample. This record belongs to a study of lymphopenia after photon versus proton radiotherapy. V lost 7 bases and J lost 3, with 13 bases in between. Germline loops: CDR1 LNHDA, CDR2 SQIVND (reference sequence). The length of the CDR3 is 14 residues. Sequencing was performed with immunoSEQ multiplex PCR; in TCRdb, only in-frame clones are kept and a portion is missing. The data hold around 70,000 clones, with under 95% observed a single time. The material was peripheral blood, obtained from a patient treated with photon-based radiotherapy. The genes are TRBV19 and TRBJ1-5, with D uncertain. This receptor was taken from a woman in her 40s with cholangiocarcinoma. In DNA form, the CDR3 reads TGTGCCAGTACCCCCCGGGTCGCCAATCAGCCCCAGCATTTT. It yields the protein CASTPRVANQPQHF.